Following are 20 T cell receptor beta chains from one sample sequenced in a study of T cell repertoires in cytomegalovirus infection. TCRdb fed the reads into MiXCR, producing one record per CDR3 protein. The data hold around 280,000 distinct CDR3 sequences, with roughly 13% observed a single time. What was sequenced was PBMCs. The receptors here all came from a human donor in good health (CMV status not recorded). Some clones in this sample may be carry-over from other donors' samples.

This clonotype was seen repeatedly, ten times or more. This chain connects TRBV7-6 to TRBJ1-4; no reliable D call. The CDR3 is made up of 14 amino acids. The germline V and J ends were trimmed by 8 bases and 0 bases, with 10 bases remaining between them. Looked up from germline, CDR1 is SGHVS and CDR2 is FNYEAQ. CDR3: CASAAEPTNEKLFF. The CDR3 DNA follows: TGTGCCAGCGCGGCGGAGCCAACTAATGAAAAACTGTTTTTT.

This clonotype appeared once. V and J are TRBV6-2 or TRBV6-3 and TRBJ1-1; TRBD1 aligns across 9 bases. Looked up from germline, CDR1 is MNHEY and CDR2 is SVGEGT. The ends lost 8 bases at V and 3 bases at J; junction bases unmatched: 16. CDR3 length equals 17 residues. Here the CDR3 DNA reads TGTGCCAGCGTAGGGTCCGGGACAGGGCACTGGGACACTGAAGCTTTCTTT. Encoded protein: CASVGSGTGHWDTEAFF.

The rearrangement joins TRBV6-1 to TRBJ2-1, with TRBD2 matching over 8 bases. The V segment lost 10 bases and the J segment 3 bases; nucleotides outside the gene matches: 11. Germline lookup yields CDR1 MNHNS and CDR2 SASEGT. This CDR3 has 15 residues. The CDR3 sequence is CATIPGLVDYNEQFF. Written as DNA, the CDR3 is TGTGCCACCATTCCGGGACTAGTTGACTACAATGAGCAGTTCTTC.

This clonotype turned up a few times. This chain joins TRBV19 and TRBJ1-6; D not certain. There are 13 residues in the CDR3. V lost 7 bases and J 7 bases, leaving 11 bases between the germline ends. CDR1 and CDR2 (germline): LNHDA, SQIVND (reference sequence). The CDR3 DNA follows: TGTGCCAGTAACCCGGACGGGAATTCACCCCTCCACTTT. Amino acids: CASNPDGNSPLHF.

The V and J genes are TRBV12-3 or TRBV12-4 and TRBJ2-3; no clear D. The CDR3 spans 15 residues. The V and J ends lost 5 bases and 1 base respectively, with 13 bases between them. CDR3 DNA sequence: TGTGCCAGCAGTCCAGACTGGGCTGGCACAGATACGCAGTATTTT. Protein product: CASSPDWAGTDTQYF.

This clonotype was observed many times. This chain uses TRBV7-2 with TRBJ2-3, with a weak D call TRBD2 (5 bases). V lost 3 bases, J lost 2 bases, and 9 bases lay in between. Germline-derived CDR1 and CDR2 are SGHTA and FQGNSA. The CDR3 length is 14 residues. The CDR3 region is CASSFAADTDTQYF. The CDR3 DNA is TGTGCCAGCAGCTTTGCAGCGGACACAGATACGCAGTATTTT.

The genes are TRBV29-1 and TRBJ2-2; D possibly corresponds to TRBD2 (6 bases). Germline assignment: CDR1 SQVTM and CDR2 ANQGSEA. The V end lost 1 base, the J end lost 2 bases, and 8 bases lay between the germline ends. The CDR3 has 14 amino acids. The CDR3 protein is CSVEGRENTGELFF. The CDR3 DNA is TGCAGCGTTGAAGGGCGGGAAAACACCGGGGAGCTGTTTTTT.

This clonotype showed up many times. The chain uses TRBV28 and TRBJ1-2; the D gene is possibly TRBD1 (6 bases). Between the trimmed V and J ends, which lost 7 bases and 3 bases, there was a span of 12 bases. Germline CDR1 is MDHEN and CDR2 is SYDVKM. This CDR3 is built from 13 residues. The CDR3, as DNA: TGTGCCAGCACTACAGGGAGATACTATGGCTACACCTTC. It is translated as CASTTGRYYGYTF.

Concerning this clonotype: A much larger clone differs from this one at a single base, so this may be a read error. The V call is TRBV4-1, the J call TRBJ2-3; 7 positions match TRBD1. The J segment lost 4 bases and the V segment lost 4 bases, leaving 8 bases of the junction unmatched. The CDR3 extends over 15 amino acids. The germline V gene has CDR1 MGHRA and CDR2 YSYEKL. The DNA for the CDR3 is TGCGCCAGCAGCCCCGAGGGGGCACGCGCAGATACGCAGTATTTT. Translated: CASSPEGARADTQYF.

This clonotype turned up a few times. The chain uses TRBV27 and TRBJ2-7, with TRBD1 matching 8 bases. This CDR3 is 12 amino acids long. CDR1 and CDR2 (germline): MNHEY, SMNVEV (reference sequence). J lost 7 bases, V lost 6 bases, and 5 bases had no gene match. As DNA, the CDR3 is TGTGCCAGCAGGGGACAGGCCCGGGAGCAGTACTTC. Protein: CASRGQAREQYF.

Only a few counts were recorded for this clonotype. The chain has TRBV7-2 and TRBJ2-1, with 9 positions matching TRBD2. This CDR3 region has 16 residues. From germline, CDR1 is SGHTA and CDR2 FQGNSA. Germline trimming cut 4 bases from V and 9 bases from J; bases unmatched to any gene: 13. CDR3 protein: CASSSHLPGLAGEQFF. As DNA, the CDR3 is TGTGCCAGCAGCTCACACCTACCGGGACTAGCAGGTGAGCAGTTCTTC.

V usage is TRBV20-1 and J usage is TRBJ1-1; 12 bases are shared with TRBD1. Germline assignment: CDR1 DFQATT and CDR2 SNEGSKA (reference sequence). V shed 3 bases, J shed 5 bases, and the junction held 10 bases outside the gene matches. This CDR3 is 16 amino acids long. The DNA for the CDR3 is TGCAGTGCTAGTGGGGGGACAGGGGGCGCCGAAACTGAAGCTTTCTTT. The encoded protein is CSASGGTGGAETEAFF.

This chain's CDR3 is CSGRQINEQFF. The CDR3 DNA is TGCAGCGGTCGACAGATTAATGAGCAGTTCTTC. The J gene is TRBJ2-1, the V gene TRBV29-1; D is possibly TRBD1 (5 bases). Germline-derived CDR1 and CDR2 are SQVTM and ANQGSEA. The CDR3 loop spans 11 amino acids. V lost 7 bases and J 7 bases, leaving 11 bases between the germline ends.

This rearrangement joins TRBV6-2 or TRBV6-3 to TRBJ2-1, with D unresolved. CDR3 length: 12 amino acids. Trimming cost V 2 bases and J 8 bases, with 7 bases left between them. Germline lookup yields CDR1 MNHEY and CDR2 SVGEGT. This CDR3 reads CASSYPPDEQFF. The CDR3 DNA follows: TGTGCCAGCAGTTACCCCCCGGATGAGCAGTTCTTC.

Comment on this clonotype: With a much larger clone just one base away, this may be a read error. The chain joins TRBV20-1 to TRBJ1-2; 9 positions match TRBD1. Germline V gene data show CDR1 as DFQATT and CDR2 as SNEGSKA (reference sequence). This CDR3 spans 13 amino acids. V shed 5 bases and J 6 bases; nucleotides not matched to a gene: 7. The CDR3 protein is CSAGKWTGDGYTF. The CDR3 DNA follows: TGCAGTGCTGGCAAGTGGACAGGGGATGGCTACACCTTC.

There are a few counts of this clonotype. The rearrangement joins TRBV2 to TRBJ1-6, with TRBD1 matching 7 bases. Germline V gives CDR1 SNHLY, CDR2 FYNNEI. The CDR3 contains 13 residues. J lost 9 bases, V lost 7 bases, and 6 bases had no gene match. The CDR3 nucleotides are TGTGCCAGCACCACGGGACAGCCTTCACCCCTCCACTTT. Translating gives CASTTGQPSPLHF.

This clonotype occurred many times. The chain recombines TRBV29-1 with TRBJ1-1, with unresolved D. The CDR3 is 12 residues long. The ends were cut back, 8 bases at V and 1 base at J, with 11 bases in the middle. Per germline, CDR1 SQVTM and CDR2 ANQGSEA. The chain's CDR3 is CSSKVQNTEAFF. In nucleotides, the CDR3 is TGCAGCTCAAAGGTCCAGAACACTGAAGCTTTCTTT.

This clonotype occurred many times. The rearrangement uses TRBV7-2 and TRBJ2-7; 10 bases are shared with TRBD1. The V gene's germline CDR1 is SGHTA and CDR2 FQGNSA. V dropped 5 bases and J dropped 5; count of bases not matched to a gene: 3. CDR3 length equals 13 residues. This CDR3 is CASSRDRGHEQYF. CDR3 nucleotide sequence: TGTGCCAGCAGCCGGGACAGGGGCCACGAGCAGTACTTC.

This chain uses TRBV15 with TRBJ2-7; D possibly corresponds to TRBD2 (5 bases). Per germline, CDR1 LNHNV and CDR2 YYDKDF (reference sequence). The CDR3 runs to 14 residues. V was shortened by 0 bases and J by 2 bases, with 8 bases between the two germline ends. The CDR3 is CATSRDYGAYEQYF. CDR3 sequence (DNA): TGTGCCACCAGCAGAGATTACGGGGCCTACGAGCAGTACTTC.

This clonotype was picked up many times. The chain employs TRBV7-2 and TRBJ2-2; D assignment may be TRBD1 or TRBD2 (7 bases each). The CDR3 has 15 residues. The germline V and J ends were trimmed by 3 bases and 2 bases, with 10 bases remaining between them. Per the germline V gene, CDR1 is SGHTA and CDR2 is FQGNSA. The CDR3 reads CASSLGGGNTGELFF. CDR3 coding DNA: TGTGCCAGCAGCTTGGGAGGGGGCAACACCGGGGAGCTGTTTTTT.